This T cell receptor (beta chain) was retrieved from a study of shared clonotypes between healthy human individuals. This CDR3 comprises 14 residues. The germline gives CDR1 MGHRA, CDR2 YSYEKL. Trimming took off 5 bases at V and 1 base at J, with 11 bases between the two ends. Study outcomes and limitations: Generation probabilities of non-shared clonotypes were lower (relative to those shared by all four donors).

Libraries were prepared by immunoSEQ multiplex PCR; TCRdb keeps only in-frame clonotypes and omits some of them. The sample consists of over 2,000,000 clones, 90% to 95% of them appearing once. This clone was seen once. The antigen is undetermined. Terminally differentiated effector memory CD45RA+ cells were excluded by CCR7 positive selection of CD45RO-negative cells. All participating donors were Caucasian adults from Nashville, Tennessee. The origin of this receptor is a man aged 18 to 35 in good health. Some clones in this sample may be carry-over from other donors' samples. The chain is built from TRBV4-1 and TRBJ2-5, with D maybe TRBD2 (6 bases). The sequenced sample consisted of naive CD8+ T cells from PBMCs. CDR3 residues: CASSFRLGQETQYF. CDR3 DNA: TGCGCCAGCAGCTTCAGACTAGGCCAAGAGACCCAGTACTTC.